This T cell receptor (beta chain) was retrieved from a study of control samples from healthy donors and cancer patients. This CDR3 contains 14 residues. V was shortened by 1 base and J by 1 base, with 8 bases between the two germline ends. Germline V gives CDR1 SGHRS, CDR2 YFSETQ. TCRdb keeps only in-frame clones here, not all; method: immunoSEQ multiplex PCR. The repertoire holds 200,000 or so clones, roughly 94% seen once, with about 1.4% in the top ten. This receptor was taken from a man over 45 in good health. J is TRBJ2-5 and V is TRBV5-1; no reliable D call. The sample taken for sequencing was blood. The CDR3 sequence is CASSLYGSQETQYF. CDR3 bases: TGCGCCAGCAGCTTGTACGGCAGCCAAGAGACCCAGTACTTC.